These T cell receptor beta chains were read from a single sample in a study of identical twins. Using its own MiXCR run on the 5' RACE reads, TCRdb lists one record per CDR3 protein. The sample carries around 470,000 distinct CDR3 sequences, 14% recorded once. The same data also contributed to another study, on yellow fever vaccine responses in identical twins.

Sequenced: CD4+ T cells sorted from blood. These receptors originate from a woman between 18 and 29 years old in good health. CDR3s include the opening cysteine and the closing phenylalanine or tryptophan. The order of the fields is V gene, D gene, J gene, clone size, CDR3 DNA, CDR3 protein. D genes are given only for firm matches. Rows may omit the clone size; those that give it use once, few, many or a size class.

V: TRBV9
D: NA
J: TRBJ1-1
size: NA
DNA: TGTGCCAGCAGCGTAGGTCAGGGGAGCACTGAAGCTTTCTTT
CDR3: CASSVGQGSTEAFF

V: TRBV2
D: TRBD1
J: TRBJ2-3
size: few
DNA: TGTGCCAGCAGTCCGGACAGGGGAACCACAGATACGCAGTATTTT
CDR3: CASSPDRGTTDTQYF

V: TRBV2
D: TRBD1
J: TRBJ1-2
size: NA
DNA: TGTGCCAGCAGGGGGGACAGCAACTATGGCTACACCTTC
CDR3: CASRGDSNYGYTF

V: TRBV6-1
D: NA
J: TRBJ2-3
size: NA
DNA: TGTGCCAGCAGGCTAGGGATTAACACAGATACGCAGTATTTT
CDR3: CASRLGINTDTQYF

V: TRBV7-9
D: TRBD1
J: TRBJ2-5
size: NA
DNA: TGTGCCAGCAGCTTCCCGATGCAAACAGGGGGCGAAGAGACCCAGTACTTC
CDR3: CASSFPMQTGGEETQYF

V: TRBV11-3
D: TRBD2
J: TRBJ2-1
size: NA
DNA: TGTGCCAGCAGCAGGACTAGCGGCGACAATGAGCAGTTCTTC
CDR3: CASSRTSGDNEQFF

V: TRBV20-1
D: TRBD1
J: TRBJ2-3
size: NA
DNA: TGCAGTGCTAGGGGGACAGGGATACATACGCAGTATTTT
CDR3: CSARGTGIHTQYF

V: TRBV29-1
D: TRBD1
J: TRBJ2-7
size: NA
DNA: TGCAGCGCCTCCGGGACAGGTAACCCCTACGAGCAGTACTTC
CDR3: CSASGTGNPYEQYF

V: TRBV3-1
D: NA
J: TRBJ2-1
size: many
DNA: TGTGCCAGCAGCCAAGATAGGGGTACGAGCAATGAGCAGTTCTTC
CDR3: CASSQDRGTSNEQFF

V: TRBV6-1
D: TRBD1
J: TRBJ2-5
size: many
DNA: TGTGCCAGCAGTGGCCAGGACAGGGTGGGGGAGACCCAGTACTTC
CDR3: CASSGQDRVGETQYF

V: TRBV6-2/TRBV6-3
D: NA
J: TRBJ1-1
size: few
DNA: TGTGCCAGCAGTTACTCGACCCTCCTTGTTGCGGGAGCTTTCTTT
CDR3: CASSYSTLLVAGAFF

V: TRBV14
D: NA
J: TRBJ2-3
size: NA
DNA: TGTGCCAGCAGCCAAGGGTGGACGGCAGATACGCAGTATTTT
CDR3: CASSQGWTADTQYF

V: TRBV20-1
D: NA
J: TRBJ2-7
size: NA
DNA: TGCAGTGCTAGATTGCTGAAGAAGCTCTACGAGCAGTACTTC
CDR3: CSARLLKKLYEQYF

V: TRBV28
D: TRBD2
J: TRBJ2-6
size: NA
DNA: TGTGCCAGCAGTAAGACTAGCGGGAACTCTGGGGCCAACGTCCTGACTTTC
CDR3: CASSKTSGNSGANVLTF

V: TRBV20-1
D: TRBD2
J: TRBJ2-7
size: NA
DNA: TGCAGTGCTCGTTTAACTAGCGCGTACGAGCAGTACTTC
CDR3: CSARLTSAYEQYF

V: TRBV5-6
D: NA
J: TRBJ2-1
size: few
DNA: TGTGCCAGCAGCTTTTGGGGTTTACCATCTATCAATGAGCAGTTCTTC
CDR3: CASSFWGLPSINEQFF

V: TRBV5-6
D: TRBD2
J: TRBJ2-1
size: few
DNA: TGTGCCAGCAGGAGCGGGAGAGGTCCGCAGTTCTTC
CDR3: CASRSGRGPQFF

V: TRBV7-9
D: NA
J: TRBJ2-2
size: few
DNA: TGTGCCAGCAGCTTAGGTGGGATCGGGGAGCTGTTTTTT
CDR3: CASSLGGIGELFF

V: TRBV12-5
D: TRBD1
J: TRBJ2-5
size: few
DNA: TGTGCTAGTGGTTGGAGTACCCGGGACAGGGCGGGAGAGACCCAGTACTTC
CDR3: CASGWSTRDRAGETQYF

V: TRBV3-1
D: NA
J: TRBJ2-3
size: NA
DNA: TGTGCCAGCAGCCAAGACGGTCAGGCCACAGATACGCAGTATTTT
CDR3: CASSQDGQATDTQYF

V: TRBV20-1
D: TRBD1
J: TRBJ2-1
size: few
DNA: TGCAGTGCTAGGGGTTTTGGGACAGGGGGCGTTGATGAGCAGTTCTTC
CDR3: CSARGFGTGGVDEQFF

V: TRBV11-2
D: NA
J: TRBJ1-6
size: NA
DNA: TGTGCCAGCAGCCATGGGAGGCGTACCCATTCACCCCTCCACTTT
CDR3: CASSHGRRTHSPLHF

V: TRBV29-1
D: NA
J: TRBJ2-5
size: NA
DNA: TGCAGCTCCCGGGGACAATTCCAAGAGACCCAGTACTTC
CDR3: CSSRGQFQETQYF

V: TRBV5-1
D: TRBD2
J: TRBJ2-7
size: few
DNA: TGCGCCAGCAGCTTGACCCTCCCTAGCTGGGGGGGGAACTACGAGCAGTACTTC
CDR3: CASSLTLPSWGGNYEQYF

V: TRBV6-1
D: TRBD2
J: TRBJ2-2
size: NA
DNA: TGTGCCAGCTCGGCCGGGACTAGCGGCACCGGGGAGCTGTTTTTT
CDR3: CASSAGTSGTGELFF

V: TRBV2
D: NA
J: TRBJ2-2
size: few
DNA: TGTGCCAGCAGAATAACAGGGACCGGGGAGCTGTTTTTT
CDR3: CASRITGTGELFF

V: TRBV12-3/TRBV12-4
D: NA
J: TRBJ2-1
size: NA
DNA: TGTGCCAGCAGTTTTAAGGTCCCCTACAATGAGCAGTTCTTC
CDR3: CASSFKVPYNEQFF

V: TRBV27
D: TRBD1
J: TRBJ2-6
size: NA
DNA: TGTGCCAGCAGTTCTGGACAGGGGGCTTGGGGGGCCAACGTCCTGACTTTC
CDR3: CASSSGQGAWGANVLTF

V: TRBV20-1
D: NA
J: TRBJ2-1
size: few
DNA: TGCAGTGCTAGAGGTCGAGCGGATGAGCAGTTCTTC
CDR3: CSARGRADEQFF

V: TRBV29-1
D: TRBD2
J: TRBJ2-5
size: few
DNA: TGCAGCGTCTCCCGTATGGGGGGGAAAGAGACCCAGTACTTC
CDR3: CSVSRMGGKETQYF

V: TRBV11-2
D: NA
J: TRBJ2-3
size: NA
DNA: TGTGCCAGCAGCTCGCCGACCCAGTATTTT
CDR3: CASSSPTQYF

V: TRBV28
D: NA
J: TRBJ2-7
size: once
DNA: TGTGCCAGCAGCCGAAGCTCGAGGGAGCAGTACTTC
CDR3: CASSRSSREQYF

V: TRBV11-2
D: NA
J: TRBJ2-7
size: few
DNA: TGTGCCAGCAGCTCTGGGGACGGAACCTTAGGGGAGCAGTACTTC
CDR3: CASSSGDGTLGEQYF

V: TRBV6-5
D: NA
J: TRBJ1-1
size: NA
DNA: TGTGCCAGCAGTTACTTGGGCCCAAAAAAGAGGGCTTTCTTT
CDR3: CASSYLGPKKRAFF

V: TRBV20-1
D: TRBD2
J: TRBJ2-2
size: NA
DNA: TGCAGTGCACCGGGACTAGCGGGAGACGACACCGGGGAGCTGTTTTTT
CDR3: CSAPGLAGDDTGELFF

V: TRBV14
D: NA
J: TRBJ1-2
size: NA
DNA: TGTGCCAGCAGCCAAGTAGGCGCCAACTATGGCTACACCTTC
CDR3: CASSQVGANYGYTF